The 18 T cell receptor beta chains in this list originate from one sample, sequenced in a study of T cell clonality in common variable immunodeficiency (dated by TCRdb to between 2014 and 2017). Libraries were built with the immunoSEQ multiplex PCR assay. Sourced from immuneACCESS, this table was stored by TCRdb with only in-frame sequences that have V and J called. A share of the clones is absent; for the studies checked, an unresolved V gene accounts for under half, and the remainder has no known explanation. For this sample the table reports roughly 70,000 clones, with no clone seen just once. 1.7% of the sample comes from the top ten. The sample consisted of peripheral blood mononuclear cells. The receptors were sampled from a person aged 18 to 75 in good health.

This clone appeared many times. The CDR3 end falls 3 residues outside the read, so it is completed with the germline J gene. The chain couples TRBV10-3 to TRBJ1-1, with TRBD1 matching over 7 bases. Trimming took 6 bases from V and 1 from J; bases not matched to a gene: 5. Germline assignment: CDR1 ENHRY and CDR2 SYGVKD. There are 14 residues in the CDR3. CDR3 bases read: TGTGCCATCAGGAAAGGGGGCGCGAACACTGAA. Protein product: CAIRKGGANTE. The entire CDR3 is CAIRKGGANTEAFF.

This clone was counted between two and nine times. The CDR3 here is CASSVTRDSPLHF. CDR3 DNA, as far as it was read: TGTGCCAGCAGCGTAACACGGGATTCACCC. The chain recombines TRBV7-9 with TRBJ1-6, with D unclear. The read ends 3 residues early relative to the CDR3; the germline J gene fills the gap. V dropped 5 bases and J dropped 8 bases, with 10 bases sitting between them. Per germline, CDR1 SEHNR and CDR2 FQNEAQ (reference sequence). This CDR3 spans 13 amino acids.

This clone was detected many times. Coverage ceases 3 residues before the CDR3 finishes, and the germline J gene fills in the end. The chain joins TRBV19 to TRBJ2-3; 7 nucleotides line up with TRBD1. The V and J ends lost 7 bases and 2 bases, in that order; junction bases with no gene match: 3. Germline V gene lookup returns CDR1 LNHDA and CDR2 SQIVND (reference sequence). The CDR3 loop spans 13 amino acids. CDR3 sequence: CASTGTVTDTQYF. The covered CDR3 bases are TGTGCCAGTACCGGGACAGTCACAGATACG.

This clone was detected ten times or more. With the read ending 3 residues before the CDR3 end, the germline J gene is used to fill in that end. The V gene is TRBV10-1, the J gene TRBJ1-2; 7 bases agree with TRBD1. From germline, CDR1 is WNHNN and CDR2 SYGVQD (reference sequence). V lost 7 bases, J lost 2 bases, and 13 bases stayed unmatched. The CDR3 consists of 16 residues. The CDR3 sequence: CASNFDRVIPNYGYTF. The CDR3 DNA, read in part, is TGCGCCAGCAATTTTGACAGGGTGATCCCAAACTATGGC.

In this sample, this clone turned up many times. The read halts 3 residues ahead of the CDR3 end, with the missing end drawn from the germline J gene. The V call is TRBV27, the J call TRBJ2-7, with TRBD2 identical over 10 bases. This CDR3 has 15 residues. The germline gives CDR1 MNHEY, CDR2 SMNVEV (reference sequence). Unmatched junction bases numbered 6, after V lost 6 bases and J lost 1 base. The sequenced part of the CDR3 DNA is TGTGCCAGCAGACTCGGACTAGCGGTGTCCTACGAG. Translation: CASRLGLAVSYE. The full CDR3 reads CASRLGLAVSYEQYF.

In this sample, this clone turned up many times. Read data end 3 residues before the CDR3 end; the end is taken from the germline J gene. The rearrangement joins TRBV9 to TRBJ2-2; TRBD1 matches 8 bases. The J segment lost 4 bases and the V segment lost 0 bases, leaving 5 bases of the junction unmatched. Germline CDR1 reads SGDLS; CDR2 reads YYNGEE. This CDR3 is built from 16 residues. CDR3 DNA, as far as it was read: TGTGCCAGCAGCGTAGGGACAGGGCGTCTCACCGGGGAG. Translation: CASSVGTGRLTGE. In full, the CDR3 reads CASSVGTGRLTGELFF. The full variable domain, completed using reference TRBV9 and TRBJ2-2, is DSGVTQTPKHLITATGQRVTLRCSPRSGDLSVYWYQQSLDQGLQFLIQYYNGEERAKGNILERFSAQQFPDLHSELNLSSLELGDSALYFCASSVGTGRLTGELFFGEGSRLTVL.

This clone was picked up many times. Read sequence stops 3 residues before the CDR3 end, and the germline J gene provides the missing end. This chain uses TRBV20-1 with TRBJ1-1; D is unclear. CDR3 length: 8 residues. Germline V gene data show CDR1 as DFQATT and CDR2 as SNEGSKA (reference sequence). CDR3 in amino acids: CSAQEAFF. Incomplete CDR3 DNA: TGCAGTGCTCAAGAA.

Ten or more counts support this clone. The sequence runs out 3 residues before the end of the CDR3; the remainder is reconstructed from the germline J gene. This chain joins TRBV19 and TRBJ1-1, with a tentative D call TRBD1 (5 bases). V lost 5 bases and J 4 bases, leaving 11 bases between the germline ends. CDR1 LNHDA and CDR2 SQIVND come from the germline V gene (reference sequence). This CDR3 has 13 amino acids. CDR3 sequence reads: CASSRGGATEAFF. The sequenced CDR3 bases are TGTGCCAGTAGTCGAGGCGGGGCCACTGAA.

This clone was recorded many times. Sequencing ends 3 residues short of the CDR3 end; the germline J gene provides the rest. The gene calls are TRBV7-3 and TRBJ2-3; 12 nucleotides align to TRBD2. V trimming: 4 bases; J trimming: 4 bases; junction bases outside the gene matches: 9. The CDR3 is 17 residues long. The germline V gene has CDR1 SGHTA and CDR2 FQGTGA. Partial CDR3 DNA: TGTGCCAGCAGCTCCTCTGACCTAGCGGGAGGGCCAGATACG. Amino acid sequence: CASSSSDLAGGPDT. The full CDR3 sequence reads CASSSSDLAGGPDTQYF.

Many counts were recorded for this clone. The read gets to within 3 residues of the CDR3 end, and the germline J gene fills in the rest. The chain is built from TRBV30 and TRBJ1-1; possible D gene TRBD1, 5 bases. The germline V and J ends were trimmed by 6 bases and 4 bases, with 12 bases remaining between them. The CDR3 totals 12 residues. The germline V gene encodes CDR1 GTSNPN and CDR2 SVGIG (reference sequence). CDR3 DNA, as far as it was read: TGTGCCTGTCATAGGGGTGGCACTGAA. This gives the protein CACHRGGTE. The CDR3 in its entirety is CACHRGGTEAFF.

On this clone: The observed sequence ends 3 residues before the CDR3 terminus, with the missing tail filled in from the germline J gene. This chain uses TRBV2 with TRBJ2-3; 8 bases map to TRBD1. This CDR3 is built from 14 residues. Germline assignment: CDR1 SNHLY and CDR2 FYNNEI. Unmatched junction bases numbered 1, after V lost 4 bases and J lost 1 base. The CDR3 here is CASSADRGTDTQYF. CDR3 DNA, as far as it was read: TGTGCCAGCAGTGCGGACAGGGGCACAGATACG.

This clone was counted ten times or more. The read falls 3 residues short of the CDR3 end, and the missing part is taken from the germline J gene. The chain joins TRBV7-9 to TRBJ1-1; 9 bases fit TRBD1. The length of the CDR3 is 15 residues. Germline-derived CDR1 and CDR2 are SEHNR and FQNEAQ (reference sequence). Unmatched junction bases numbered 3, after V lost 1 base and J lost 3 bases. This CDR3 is CASSLGQGGDTEAFF. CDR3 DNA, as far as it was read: TGTGCCAGCAGCTTAGGACAGGGGGGGGACACTGAA.

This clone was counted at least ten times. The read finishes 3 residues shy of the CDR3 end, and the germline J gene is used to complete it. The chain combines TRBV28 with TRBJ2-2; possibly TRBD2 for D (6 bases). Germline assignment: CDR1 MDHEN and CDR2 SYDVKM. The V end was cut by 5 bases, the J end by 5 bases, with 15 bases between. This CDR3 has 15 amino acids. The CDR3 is CASSPETSLTGELFF. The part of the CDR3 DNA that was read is TGTGCCAGCAGTCCGGAGACTAGTCTAACCGGGGAG.

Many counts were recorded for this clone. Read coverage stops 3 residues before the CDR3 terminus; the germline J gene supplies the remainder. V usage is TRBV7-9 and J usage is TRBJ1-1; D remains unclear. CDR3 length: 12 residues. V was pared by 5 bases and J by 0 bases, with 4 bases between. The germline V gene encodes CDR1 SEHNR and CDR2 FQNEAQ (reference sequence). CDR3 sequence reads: CASSPMNTEAFF. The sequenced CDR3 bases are TGTGCCAGCAGCCCAATGAACACTGAA.

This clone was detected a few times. The covered CDR3 bases are TGCAGCGTCCGACTAGCAGTATACAATGAG. It specifies CSVRLAVYNE. The whole CDR3 protein reads CSVRLAVYNEQFF. V is TRBV29-1 and J is TRBJ2-1; TRBD2 agrees at 7 bases. The observed sequence ends 3 residues before the CDR3 terminus, with the missing tail filled in from the germline J gene. CDR3 length: 13 amino acids. Germline CDR1 reads SQVTM; CDR2 reads ANQGSEA. V shed 6 bases and J 4 bases; nucleotides not matched to a gene: 6.

The CDR3 protein is CASSPIGRGFFTDTQYF. Partial CDR3 DNA: TGTGCCAGCTCACCTATTGGCAGGGGGTTTTTCACAGATACG. The rearrangement links TRBV18 to TRBJ2-3; 7 bases map to TRBD1. The DNA ends 3 residues before the CDR3 does, and the rest of the CDR3 is filled in from the germline J gene. The CDR3 has 17 residues. The germline gives CDR1 KGHSH, CDR2 LQKENI. Unmatched junction bases numbered 11, after V lost 3 bases and J lost 2 bases.

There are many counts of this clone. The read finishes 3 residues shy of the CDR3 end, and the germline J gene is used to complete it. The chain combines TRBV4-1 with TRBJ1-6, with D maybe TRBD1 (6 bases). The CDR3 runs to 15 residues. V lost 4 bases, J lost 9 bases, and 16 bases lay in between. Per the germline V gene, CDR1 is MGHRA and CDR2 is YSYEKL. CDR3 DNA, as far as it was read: TGCGCCAGCAGCCTCGGGGGGGCCGTAGGTTCACCC. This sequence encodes CASSLGGAVGSP. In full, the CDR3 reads CASSLGGAVGSPLHF.

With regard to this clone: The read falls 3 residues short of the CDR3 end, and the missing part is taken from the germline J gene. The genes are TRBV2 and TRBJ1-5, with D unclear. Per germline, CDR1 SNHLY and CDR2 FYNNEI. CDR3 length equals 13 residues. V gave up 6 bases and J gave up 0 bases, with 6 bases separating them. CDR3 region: CASSGYSNQPQHF. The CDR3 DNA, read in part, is TGTGCCAGCAGCGGTTATAGCAATCAGCCC.